The 9 T cell receptor beta chains given below trace back to one sample, sequenced in a study of neoadjuvant nivolumab and ipilimumab in lung cancer. Profiled with immunoSEQ multiplex PCR; TCRdb holds only in-frame clones, not every one. Of fewer than 40,000 clones listed, 75% to 90% were seen once; the top ten hold 3.3%. The material was peripheral blood, obtained before neoadjuvant nivolumab, alone or with ipilimumab. Receptor source: an adult with non-small cell lung cancer.

The gene calls are TRBV5-1 and TRBJ2-5, with 7 bases lining up with TRBD2. V lost 5 bases to trimming and J lost 4 bases; unmatched junction nucleotides: 5. The CDR3 length is 13 residues. Germline V CDR1 and CDR2: SGHRS, YFSETQ. Here the CDR3 DNA reads TGCGCCAGCAGGAAGCGGGAATCAGAGACCCAGTACTTC. This gives the protein CASRKRESETQYF.

This clone has just a few counts. CDR3: CASSLQSGFYEQYF. The CDR3 DNA follows: TGTGCCAGCAGTTTACAATCTGGGTTCTACGAGCAGTACTTC. The V call is TRBV27, the J call TRBJ2-7, with D unresolved. Germline loops: CDR1 MNHEY, CDR2 SMNVEV (reference sequence). The CDR3 is made up of 14 amino acids. The V end was cut by 2 bases, the J end by 3 bases, with 11 bases between.

The chain combines TRBV11-2 with TRBJ1-2, with D perhaps matching TRBD1 (5 bases). The CDR3 extends over 12 amino acids. Deletions cut 1 base from V and 11 bases from J, with 11 bases between. CDR1 is SGHAT, CDR2 FQNNGV, per germline. The CDR3 DNA follows: TGTGCCAGCAGCTTAGTACCGGGACTTTACACCTTC. Its protein product is CASSLVPGLYTF.

This clone was counted a single time. The rearrangement joins TRBV9 to TRBJ2-1; TRBD2 might be the D (5 bases). Germline V lookup: CDR1 SGDLS, CDR2 YYNGEE. With 0 bases removed from V and 2 bases from J, the gap between germline ends came to 12 bases. The CDR3 totals 16 residues. CDR3 region: CASSVDLAATYNEQFF. CDR3 DNA sequence: TGTGCCAGCAGCGTAGACCTAGCCGCTACCTACAATGAGCAGTTCTTC.

The CDR3 nucleotides are TGTGCCAGCAGCTTAGGGTATCGCTACGAGCAGTACTTC. It encodes CASSLGYRYEQYF. The chain joins TRBV11-3 to TRBJ2-7; D is unclear. The V end lost 1 base, the J end lost 3 bases, and 7 bases lay between the germline ends. The CDR3 sequence is 13 residues long. Per germline, CDR1 SGHNT and CDR2 YENEEA. The full variable domain, rest sourced from reference TRBV11-3 and TRBJ2-7, is EAGVVQSPRYKIIEKKQPVAFWCNPISGHNTLYWYLQNLGQGPELLIRYENEEAVDDSQLPKDRFSAERLKGVDSTLKIQPAELGDSAVYLCASSLGYRYEQYFGPGTRLTVT.

In its sample, this clone was seen once. The CDR3 DNA follows: TGCAGTGCTAGACGGGACTATGGCTACACCTTC. Protein product: CSARRDYGYTF. The V and J genes are TRBV20-1 and TRBJ1-2; D not resolved. The germline V gene encodes CDR1 DFQATT and CDR2 SNEGSKA (reference sequence). V was cut by 2 bases and J by 3 bases, with 4 bases left in between. There are 11 residues in the CDR3.

The chain recombines TRBV18 with TRBJ2-2, with 13 positions matching TRBD2. The V and J ends lost 2 bases and 5 bases, in that order; junction bases with no gene match: 5. The CDR3 extends over 17 amino acids. Germline V gives CDR1 KGHSH, CDR2 LQKENI. The CDR3 is CASSPGLAGEGTGELFF. CDR3 bases: TGTGCCAGCTCACCAGGACTAGCGGGAGAGGGAACCGGGGAGCTGTTTTTT.

The J gene is TRBJ2-2, the V gene TRBV14; a possible D gene is TRBD2 (5 bases). The CDR3 sequence is 15 residues long. Germline V gene data show CDR1 as SGHDN and CDR2 as FVKESK. Between the trimmed V and J ends, which lost 1 base and 4 bases, there was a span of 10 bases. The CDR3 loop reads CASSQVGAGTGELFF. DNA of the CDR3: TGTGCCAGCAGCCAAGTAGGTGCGGGCACCGGGGAGCTGTTTTTT.

The J gene is TRBJ2-2, the V gene TRBV13; no clear D gene. Germline CDR1 reads PRHDT; CDR2 reads FYEKMQ (reference sequence). Trimming took 5 bases from V and 1 from J, leaving 11 bases between them. This CDR3 has 15 amino acids. This chain's CDR3 is CASSLRGENTGELFF. The CDR3 DNA follows: TGTGCCAGCAGCCTCCGAGGAGAGAACACCGGGGAGCTGTTTTTT.